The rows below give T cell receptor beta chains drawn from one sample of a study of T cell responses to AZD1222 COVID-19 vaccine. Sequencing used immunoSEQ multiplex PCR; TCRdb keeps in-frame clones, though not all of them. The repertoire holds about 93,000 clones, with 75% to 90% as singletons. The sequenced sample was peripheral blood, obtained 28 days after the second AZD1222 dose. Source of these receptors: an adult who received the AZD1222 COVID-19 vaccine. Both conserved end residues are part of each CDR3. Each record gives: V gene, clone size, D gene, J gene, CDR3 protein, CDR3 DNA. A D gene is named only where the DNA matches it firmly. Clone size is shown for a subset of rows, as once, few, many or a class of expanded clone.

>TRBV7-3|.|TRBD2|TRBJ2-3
CASSLTSSGGVLSTDTQYF
TGTGCCAGCAGCTTAACTTCCAGCGGGGGTGTCCTTAGCACAGATACGCAGTATTTT
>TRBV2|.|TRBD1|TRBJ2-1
CASSEAGGAMNEQFF
TGTGCCAGCAGTGAGGCAGGGGGCGCTATGAATGAGCAGTTCTTC
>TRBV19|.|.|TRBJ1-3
CASSIRQFSGNTIYF
TGTGCCAGTAGTATCCGGCAGTTCTCTGGAAACACCATATATTTT
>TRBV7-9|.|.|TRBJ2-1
CASSPTGASSYNEQFF
TGTGCCAGCAGCCCTACGGGCGCTAGCTCCTACAATGAGCAGTTCTTC
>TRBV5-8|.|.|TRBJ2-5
CASSPNGVQETQYF
TGTGCCAGCAGCCCAAACGGGGTCCAAGAGACCCAGTACTTC
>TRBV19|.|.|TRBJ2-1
CASTTGSGSSYNEQFF
TGTGCCAGTACCACTGGATCCGGGAGCTCCTACAATGAGCAGTTCTTC
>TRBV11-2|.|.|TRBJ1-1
CASSFAETGAFEAFF
TGTGCCAGCAGCTTTGCTGAGACAGGTGCCTTCGAAGCTTTCTTT
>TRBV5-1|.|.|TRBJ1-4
CASRSGITNEKLFF
TGCGCCAGCAGGTCTGGGATAACTAATGAAAAACTGTTTTTT
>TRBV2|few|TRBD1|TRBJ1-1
CASSDPRTGLEAFF
TGTGCCAGCAGTGATCCCCGGACAGGGCTGGAAGCTTTCTTT
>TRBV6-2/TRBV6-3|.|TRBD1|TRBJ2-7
CASSTDRGWTYEQYF
TGTGCCAGCAGTACCGACAGGGGATGGACCTACGAGCAGTACTTC
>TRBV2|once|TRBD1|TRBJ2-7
CASTRTWTGPYEQYF
TGTGCCAGCACCCGAACGTGGACAGGACCCTACGAGCAGTACTTC
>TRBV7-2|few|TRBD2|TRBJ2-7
CASSLGRGGSSYEQYF
TGTGCCAGCAGCTTAGGCCGGGGGGGTAGCTCCTACGAGCAGTACTTC
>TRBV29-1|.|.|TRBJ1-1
CSVEDRRKTEAFF
TGCAGCGTTGAAGATCGGAGAAAGACTGAAGCTTTCTTT
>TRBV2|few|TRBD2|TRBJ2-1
CASSLTSGSSNEQFF
TGTGCCAGCAGCTTAACTAGCGGGAGCAGCAATGAGCAGTTCTTC
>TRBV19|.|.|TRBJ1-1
CASSLRRGTEAFF
TGTGCCAGTAGCCTTCGACGCGGCACTGAAGCTTTCTTT
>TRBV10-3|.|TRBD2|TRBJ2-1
CAISVVAGSYNEQFF
TGTGCCATCAGTGTCGTAGCGGGGAGCTACAATGAGCAGTTCTTC
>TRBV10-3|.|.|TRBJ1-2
CAISENRDTGGYTF
TGTGCCATCAGTGAGAATAGGGATACGGGAGGCTACACCTTC
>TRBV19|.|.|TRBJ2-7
CASSPRTESYEQYF
TGTGCCAGTAGTCCCCGGACGGAGTCGTACGAGCAGTACTTC
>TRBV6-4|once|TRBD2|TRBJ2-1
CASSPRAGTYNEQFF
TGTGCCAGCAGCCCCCGAGCGGGAACCTACAATGAGCAGTTCTTC
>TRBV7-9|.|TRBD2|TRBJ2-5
CASSTSGAEETQYF
TGTGCCAGCAGCACTAGCGGGGCAGAAGAGACCCAGTACTTC
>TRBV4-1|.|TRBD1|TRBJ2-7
CASSQGQGLYEQYF
TGCGCCAGCAGCCAGGGACAGGGACTTTACGAGCAGTACTTC
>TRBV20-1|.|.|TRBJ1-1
CSASPWNTEAFF
TGCAGTGCTAGTCCCTGGAACACTGAAGCTTTCTTT
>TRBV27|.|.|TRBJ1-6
CASSSFRGGGYNSPLHF
TGTGCCAGCAGTTCATTCCGGGGAGGGGGCTATAATTCACCCCTCCACTTT
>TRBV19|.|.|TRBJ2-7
CASSWGRRYSYEQYF
TGTGCCAGTAGCTGGGGGCGGCGGTACTCCTACGAGCAGTACTTC
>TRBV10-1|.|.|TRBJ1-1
CASQWPNNTTEAFF
TGCGCCAGCCAGTGGCCTAATAATACGACTGAAGCTTTCTTT
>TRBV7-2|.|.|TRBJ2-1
CASSFVGAREQFF
TGTGCCAGCAGCTTTGTTGGGGCGAGAGAGCAGTTCTTC
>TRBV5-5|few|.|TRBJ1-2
CASSPDYSHGYTF
TGTGCCAGCAGCCCGGACTACAGCCATGGCTACACCTTC
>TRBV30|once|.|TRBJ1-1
CAWSVWTRDTEAFF
TGTGCCTGGAGTGTATGGACACGGGACACTGAAGCTTTCTTT
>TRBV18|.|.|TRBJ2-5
CASSAGHTQETQYF
TGTGCCAGCTCGGCGGGACATACACAAGAGACCCAGTACTTC
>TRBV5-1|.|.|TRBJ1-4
CASSNREGEKLFF
TGCGCCAGCAGCAACAGGGAGGGGGAAAAACTGTTTTTT
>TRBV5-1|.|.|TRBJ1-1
CASSLATNTEAFF
TGCGCCAGCAGCTTGGCCACGAACACTGAAGCTTTCTTT
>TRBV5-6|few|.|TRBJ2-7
CASSLVDRLASYEQYF
TGTGCCAGCAGCTTGGTAGATCGGCTAGCGTCCTACGAGCAGTACTTC
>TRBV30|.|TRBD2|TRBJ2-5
CACRTSGGGRETQYF
TGTGCCTGCCGGACTAGCGGGGGGGGGAGAGAGACCCAGTACTTC
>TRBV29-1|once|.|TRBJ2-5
CSVDRGLQETQYF
TGCAGCGTTGATCGGGGGCTCCAAGAGACCCAGTACTTC